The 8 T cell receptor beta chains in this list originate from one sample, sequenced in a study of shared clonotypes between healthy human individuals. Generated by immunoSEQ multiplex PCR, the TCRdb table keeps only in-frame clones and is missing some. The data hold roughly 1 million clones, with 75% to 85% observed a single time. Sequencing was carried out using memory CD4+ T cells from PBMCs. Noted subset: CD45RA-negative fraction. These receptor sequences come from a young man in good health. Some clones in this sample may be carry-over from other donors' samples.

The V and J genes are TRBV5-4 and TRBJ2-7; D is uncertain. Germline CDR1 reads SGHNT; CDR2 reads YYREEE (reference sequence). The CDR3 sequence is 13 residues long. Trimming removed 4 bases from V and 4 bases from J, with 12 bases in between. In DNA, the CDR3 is TGTGCCAGCAGCACTGGTGGAAAATACGAGCAGTACTTC. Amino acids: CASSTGGKYEQYF.

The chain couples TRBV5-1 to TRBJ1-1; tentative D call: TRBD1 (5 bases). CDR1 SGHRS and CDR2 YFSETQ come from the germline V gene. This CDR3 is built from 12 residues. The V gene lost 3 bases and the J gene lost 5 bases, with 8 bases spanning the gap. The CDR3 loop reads CASSSGTTEAFF. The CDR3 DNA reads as TGCGCCAGCAGCTCAGGGACGACTGAAGCTTTCTTT.

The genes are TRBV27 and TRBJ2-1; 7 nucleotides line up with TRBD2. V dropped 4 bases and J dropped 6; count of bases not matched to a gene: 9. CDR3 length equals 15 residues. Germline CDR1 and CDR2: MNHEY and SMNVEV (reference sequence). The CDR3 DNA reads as TGTGCCAGCAGTTGGGCGGGAGTTCGTGGCAATGAGCAGTTCTTC. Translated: CASSWAGVRGNEQFF.

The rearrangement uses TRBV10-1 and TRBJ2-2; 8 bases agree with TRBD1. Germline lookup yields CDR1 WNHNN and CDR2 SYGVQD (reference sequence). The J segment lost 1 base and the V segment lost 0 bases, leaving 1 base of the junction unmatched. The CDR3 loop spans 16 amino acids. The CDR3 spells CASSESGTGNTGELFF. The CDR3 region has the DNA TGCGCCAGCAGTGAGTCCGGGACAGGGAACACCGGGGAGCTGTTTTTT.

Here the CDR3 reads CASRRGAPNYGYTF. The DNA for the CDR3 is TGTGCCAGCAGGAGGGGGGCGCCCAACTATGGCTACACCTTC. The chain links TRBV2 to TRBJ1-2; a possible D gene is TRBD1 (6 bases). The CDR3 covers 14 residues. Germline lookup yields CDR1 SNHLY and CDR2 FYNNEI. V was clipped by 6 bases and J by 2 bases, with 13 bases between them.

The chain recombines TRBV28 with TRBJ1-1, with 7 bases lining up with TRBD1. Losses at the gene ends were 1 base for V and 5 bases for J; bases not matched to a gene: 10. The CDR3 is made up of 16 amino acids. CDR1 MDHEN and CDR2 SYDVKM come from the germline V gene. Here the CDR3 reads CASSLFVQGRRTEAFF. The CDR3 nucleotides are TGTGCCAGCAGTTTATTTGTACAGGGGCGCCGGACTGAAGCTTTCTTT.

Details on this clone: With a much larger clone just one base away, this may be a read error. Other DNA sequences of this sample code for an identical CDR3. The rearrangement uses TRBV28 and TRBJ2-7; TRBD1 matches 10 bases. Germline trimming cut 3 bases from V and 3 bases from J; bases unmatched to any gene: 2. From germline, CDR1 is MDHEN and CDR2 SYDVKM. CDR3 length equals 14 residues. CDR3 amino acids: CASSFRDRGYEQYF. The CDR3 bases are TGTGCCAGCAGTTTCCGGGACAGGGGCTACGAGCAGTACTTC.

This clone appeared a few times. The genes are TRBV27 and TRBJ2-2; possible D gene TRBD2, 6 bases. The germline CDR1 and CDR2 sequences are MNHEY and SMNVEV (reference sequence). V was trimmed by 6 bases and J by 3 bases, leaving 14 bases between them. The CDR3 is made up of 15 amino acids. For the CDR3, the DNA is TGTGCCAGCAGCCGAGGAGGGGTTTACACCGGGGAGCTGTTTTTT. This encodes CASSRGGVYTGELFF.